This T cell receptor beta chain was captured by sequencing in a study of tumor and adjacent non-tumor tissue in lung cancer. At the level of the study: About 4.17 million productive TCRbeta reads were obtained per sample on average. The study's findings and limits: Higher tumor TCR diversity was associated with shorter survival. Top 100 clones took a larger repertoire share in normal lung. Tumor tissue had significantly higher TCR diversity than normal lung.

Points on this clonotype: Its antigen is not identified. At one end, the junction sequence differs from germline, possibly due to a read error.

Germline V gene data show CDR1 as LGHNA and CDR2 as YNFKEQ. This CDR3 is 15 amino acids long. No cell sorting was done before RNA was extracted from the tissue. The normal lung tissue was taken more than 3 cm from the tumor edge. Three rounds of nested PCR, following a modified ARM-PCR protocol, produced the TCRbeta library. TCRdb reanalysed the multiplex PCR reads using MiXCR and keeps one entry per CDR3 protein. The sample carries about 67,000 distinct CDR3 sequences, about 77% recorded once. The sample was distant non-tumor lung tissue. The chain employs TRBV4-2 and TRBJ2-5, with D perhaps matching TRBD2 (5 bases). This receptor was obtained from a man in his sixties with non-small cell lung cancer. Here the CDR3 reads CASIQQSGSSETQYF. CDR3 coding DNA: TGTGCCAGCATCCAACAAAGTGGGAGCAGTGAGACCCAGTACTTC.